Listed below are T cell receptor beta chains from one sample, sequenced in a study of early T cells in non-severe SARS-CoV-2 infection. TCRdb called the 5' RACE reads again in MiXCR, with one record for every CDR3 protein. Of about 33,000 distinct CDR3 sequences in the sample, under 5.5% were seen once. Sequenced: whole blood. The receptors were sampled from an adult who was a healthcare worker with PCR-confirmed SARS-CoV-2 infection or an uninfected control (not recorded which). Each CDR3 is given with its conserved first and last residue. D genes are given only for firm matches. Clone sizes are given selectively: once, few, many, or a class where the clone is expanded.

j_call	clone_size	d_call	v_call	cdr3_nt	cdr3_aa
TRBJ2-1	many	TRBD1	TRBV28	TGTGCCACGGACAGGGACGAATACAATGAGCAGTTCTTC	CATDRDEYNEQFF
TRBJ1-1	many	TRBD1	TRBV9	TGTGCCAGCAGCCCTCTACAGGGGCCGAACACTGAAGCTTTCTTT	CASSPLQGPNTEAFF
TRBJ1-5	many	TRBD1	TRBV9	TGTGCCAGCAGCCCCCCGGGGACAGGGAGCCAGCCCCAGCATTTT	CASSPPGTGSQPQHF
TRBJ2-3	many	-	TRBV18	TGTGCCAGCTCACCACCCGGCAGGGCGGGCACAGATACGCAGTATTTT	CASSPPGRAGTDTQYF
TRBJ1-2	few	-	TRBV28	TGTGCCAGCAGTTTATCTTACGGGGAGAGGAACTATGGCTACACCTTC	CASSLSYGERNYGYTF
TRBJ2-5	many	TRBD1	TRBV30	TGTGCCTGGGACAGGGGGTGGCAAGAGACCCAGTACTTC	CAWDRGWQETQYF
TRBJ2-1	many	TRBD1	TRBV18	TGTGCCAGCTCACAACAGGGGAGCTCCTACAATGAGCAGTTCTTC	CASSQQGSSYNEQFF
TRBJ1-4	many	TRBD1	TRBV18	TGTGCCAGCTCACCCGGACAGGGGAGGAACTATGAAAAACTGTTTTTT	CASSPGQGRNYEKLFF
TRBJ1-1	many	-	TRBV3-1	TGTGCCAGCAGCCAAAGAACCGGAACAGGCACTGAAGCTTTCTTT	CASSQRTGTGTEAFF
TRBJ1-1	many	-	TRBV6-2/TRBV6-3	TGTGCCAGCAGCAACGCGGGGAACACTGAAGCTTTCTTT	CASSNAGNTEAFF
TRBJ2-3	few	TRBD1	TRBV18	TGTGCCAGCTCGACAGGGGTTCCCGCAGATACGCAGTATTTT	CASSTGVPADTQYF
TRBJ2-7	many	-	TRBV28	TGTGCCAGCAGTTTCCTGACCTACGAGCAGTACTTC	CASSFLTYEQYF
TRBJ2-1	many	TRBD2	TRBV2	TGTGCCAGCTTTTGGGGGGGCTACAATGAGCAGTTCTTC	CASFWGGYNEQFF
TRBJ1-1	many	-	TRBV7-3	TGTGCCAGCAGCTTAAGAGCAGACCACACTGAAGCTTTCTTT	CASSLRADHTEAFF
TRBJ1-2	many	-	TRBV7-9	TGTGCCAGCAGCTCCCTAGAGCGGGAAATGGGACGTGGTGGCTACACCTTC	CASSSLEREMGRGGYTF
TRBJ1-1	many	TRBD1	TRBV5-4	TGTGCCAGCAGCGTTTCCTTACAGGGGATCCCTGAAGCTTTCTTT	CASSVSLQGIPEAFF
TRBJ2-2	many	-	TRBV19	TGTGCCAGTAGTATCTCGGGACCTTACACCGGGGAGCTGTTTTTT	CASSISGPYTGELFF
TRBJ2-5	-	TRBD1	TRBV19	TGTGCCAGTAGTGATTGGGACAGAGACTTCCAAGAGACCCAGTACTTC	CASSDWDRDFQETQYF
TRBJ2-1	many	-	TRBV18	TGTGCCAGCTCACCCAGTCGGGGGAGCTCCTACAATGAGCAGTTCTTC	CASSPSRGSSYNEQFF
TRBJ2-3	many	-	TRBV5-5	TGTGCCAGCAGCTTGAGACCGCCCGGGGGCAAACTCCGCACAGATACGCAGTATTTT	CASSLRPPGGKLRTDTQYF